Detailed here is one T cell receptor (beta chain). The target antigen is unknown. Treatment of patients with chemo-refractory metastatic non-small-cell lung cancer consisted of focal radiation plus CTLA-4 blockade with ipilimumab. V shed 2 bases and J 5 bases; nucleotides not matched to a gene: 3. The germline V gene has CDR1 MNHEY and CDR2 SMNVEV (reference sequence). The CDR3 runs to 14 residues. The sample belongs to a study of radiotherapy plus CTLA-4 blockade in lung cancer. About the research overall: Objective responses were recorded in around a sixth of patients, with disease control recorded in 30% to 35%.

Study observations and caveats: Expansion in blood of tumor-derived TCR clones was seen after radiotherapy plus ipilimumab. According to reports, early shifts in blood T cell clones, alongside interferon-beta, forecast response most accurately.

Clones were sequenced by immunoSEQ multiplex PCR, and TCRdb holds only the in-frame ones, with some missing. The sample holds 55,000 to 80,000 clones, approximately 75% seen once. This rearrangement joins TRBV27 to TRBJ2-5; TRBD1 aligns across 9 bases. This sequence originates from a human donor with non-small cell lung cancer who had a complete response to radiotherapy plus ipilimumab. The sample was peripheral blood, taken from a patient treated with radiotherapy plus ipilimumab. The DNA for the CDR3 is TGTGCCAGCAGTTTAACTGACAGGGGGGAGACCCAGTACTTC. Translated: CASSLTDRGETQYF.